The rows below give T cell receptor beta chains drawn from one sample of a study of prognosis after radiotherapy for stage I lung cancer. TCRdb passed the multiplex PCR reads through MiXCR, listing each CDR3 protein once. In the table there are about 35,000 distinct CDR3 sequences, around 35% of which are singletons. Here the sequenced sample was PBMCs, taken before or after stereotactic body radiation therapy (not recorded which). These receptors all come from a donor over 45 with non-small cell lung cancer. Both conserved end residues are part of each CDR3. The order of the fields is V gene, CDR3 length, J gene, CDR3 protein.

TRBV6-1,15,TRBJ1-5,CASSGLRGRSHPQHF
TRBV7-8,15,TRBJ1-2,CASSTRTEFNYGYTF
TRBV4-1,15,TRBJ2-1,CASSFLAGANNEQFF
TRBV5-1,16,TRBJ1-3,CASSRDSPYPGNTIYF
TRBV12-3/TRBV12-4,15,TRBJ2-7,CASSSWDRGTHEQYF
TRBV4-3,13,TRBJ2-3,CASSQNRGDTQYF
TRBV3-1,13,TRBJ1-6,CASSQNENSPLHF
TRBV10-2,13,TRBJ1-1,CASRETQNTEAFF
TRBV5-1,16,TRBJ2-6,CASQTGLDSGANVLTF
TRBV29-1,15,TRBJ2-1,CSTDLAAHSTNEQFF
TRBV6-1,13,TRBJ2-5,CAVGTGQPETQYF
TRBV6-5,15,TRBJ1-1,CASSSGQAQNTEAFF
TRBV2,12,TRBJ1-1,CASRRDERKAFF
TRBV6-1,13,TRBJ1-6,CASSELTGSPLHF
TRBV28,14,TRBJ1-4,CASSQTGVNEKLFF
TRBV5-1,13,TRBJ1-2,CASSDKDSYGYTF
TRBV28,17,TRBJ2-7,CASSWSTSGGDSYEQYF
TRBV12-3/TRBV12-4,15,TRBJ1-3,CASRTGGWLGNTTYF
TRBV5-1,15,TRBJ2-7,CASSLQGVSSYEQYF
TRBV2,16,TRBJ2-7,CASLGGLQSNSYEQYF
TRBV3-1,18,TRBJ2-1,CASSQDKGWRSSYNEQFF
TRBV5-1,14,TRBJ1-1,CASSLGHVNTEAFF
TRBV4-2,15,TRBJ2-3,CASSQEWEATDTQYF
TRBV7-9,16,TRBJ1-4,CASSLRGLGPLEKLFF
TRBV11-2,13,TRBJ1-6,CASSLDLLSTLHF
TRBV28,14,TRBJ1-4,CASFRDSSNEKLFF
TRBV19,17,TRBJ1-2,CASSIARDRGRIYGYTF
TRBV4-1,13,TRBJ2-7,CASSQDLEGEQYF
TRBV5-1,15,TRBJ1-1,CASSPARDANTEAFF
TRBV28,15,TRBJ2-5,CASSFRDVRQETQYF
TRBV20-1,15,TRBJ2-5,CSAPPPGRNQETQYF
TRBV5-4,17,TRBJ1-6,CASSRLSAGTGGSPLHF
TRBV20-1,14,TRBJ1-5,CSARDWGAGQPQHF
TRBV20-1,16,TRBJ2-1,CSAIHPRGAGNNEQFF
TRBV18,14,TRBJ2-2,CASSPSADTGELFF
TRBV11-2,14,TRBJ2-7,CASSYRHGGGEQYF
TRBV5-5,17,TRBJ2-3,CASSLFSTSGGADTQYF
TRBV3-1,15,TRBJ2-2,CASSPTLLVTGELFF
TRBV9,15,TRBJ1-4,CASSVGGGEGEKLFF
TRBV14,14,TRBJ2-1,CASSQGALYNEQFF
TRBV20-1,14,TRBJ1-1,CSARLLGGGAEAFF
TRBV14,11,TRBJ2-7,CASSQGYEQYF
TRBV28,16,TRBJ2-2,CASRIGTGGNTGELFF
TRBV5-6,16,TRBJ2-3,CASSSYLSGSTDTQYF
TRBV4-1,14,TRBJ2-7,CASSTGRGNYEQYF
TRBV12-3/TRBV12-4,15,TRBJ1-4,CASSLGSLANEKLFF
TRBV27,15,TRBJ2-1,CASSLGTSGSHEQFF